This record covers a single TCR beta chain. Its antigen is not known. This CDR3 has 14 residues. CDR1 and CDR2 from the germline V gene are SGHRS and YFSETQ. The junction had 6 bases not matched to a gene; V was cut back by 1 base and J by 7 bases. The 5'RACE method, run with constant-segment primers, produced TCR alpha and TCR beta cDNA libraries (carrying sample barcodes and UMIs). TCRdb reprocessed the 5' RACE reads with MiXCR, giving one entry per CDR3 protein. This sample has 300,000 to 350,000 distinct CDR3 sequences; about 13% occur once, and the top ten carry approximately 22%. These data come from a study of T-cell memory formation after mild COVID-19. Regarding the study as a whole: Pre-infection memory held some responding clones, suggesting pre-existing cross-reactive T cells responded.

Material for sequencing was PBMCs or a T cell subset sorted from them (not recorded which). The origin of this receptor is a man younger than 35 who had mild COVID-19 (a few samples of this study predate the infection). Cell type and time point are not known. The chain joins TRBV5-1 to TRBJ2-5, with 8 bases fitting TRBD1. DNA of the CDR3: TGCGCCAGCAGCTTGTTCACAGGGACAGGGACCCAGTACTTC. Amino acid sequence: CASSLFTGTGTQYF. Filled out from reference TRBV5-1 and TRBJ2-5, the complete variable domain reads KAGVTQTPRYLIKTRGQQVTLSCSPISGHRSVSWYQQTPGQGLQFLFEYFSETQRNKGNFPGRFSGRQFSNSRSEMNVSTLELGDSALYLCASSLFTGTGTQYFGPGTRLLVL.